The 25 T cell receptor beta chains below come from one sample, sequenced in a study of shared clonotypes between healthy human individuals. The repertoire was sequenced with immunoSEQ multiplex PCR; TCRdb's copy has only in-frame clones and lacks some. The sample contains around 600,000 clones, roughly 98% of which appear only once. Naive-designated CD8 cells lacked CD45RO, were positively enriched for CCR7, and omitted terminally differentiated effector memory CD45RA+ cells. Sequenced material: naive CD8+ T cells sorted from blood. The receptors here all came from a man between 25 and 39 years old in good health.

This chain uses TRBV25-1 with TRBJ2-7; 7 bases map to TRBD2. The CDR3 length is 15 residues. Germline loops: CDR1 MGHDK, CDR2 SYGVNS. The V segment lost 1 base and the J segment 0 bases; nucleotides outside the gene matches: 3. CDR3 DNA: TGTGCCAGCAGTGAATCACGGACTAGCTCCTACGAGCAGTACTTC. This codes for CASSESRTSSYEQYF.

This chain connects TRBV19 to TRBJ2-1, with 9 nucleotides matching TRBD2. Germline CDR1 LNHDA, CDR2 SQIVND (reference sequence). The V and J ends lost 2 bases and 5 bases, in that order; junction bases with no gene match: 10. CDR3 length: 17 amino acids. Here the CDR3 reads CASSILWAGGLNNEQFF. The CDR3 nucleotides are TGTGCCAGTAGTATACTCTGGGCGGGAGGGCTGAACAATGAGCAGTTCTTC.

The rearrangement links TRBV29-1 to TRBJ2-7; D perhaps matches TRBD2 (5 bases). Germline V gives CDR1 SQVTM, CDR2 ANQGSEA. The V and J ends lost 5 bases and 2 bases respectively, with 13 bases between them. The CDR3 consists of 13 residues. CDR3 in amino acids: CSVQLAGTYEQYF. Written as DNA, the CDR3 is TGCAGCGTTCAGCTTGCGGGCACCTACGAGCAGTACTTC.

V is TRBV29-1 and J is TRBJ1-1; D is possibly TRBD1 (6 bases). The V and J ends lost 4 bases and 3 bases respectively, with 15 bases between them. The length of the CDR3 is 14 residues. CDR1 SQVTM and CDR2 ANQGSEA come from the germline V gene. CDR3 bases: TGCAGCGTTGGGGACAAACTCGGGTACACTGAAGCTTTCTTT. It encodes CSVGDKLGYTEAFF.

This sequence joins TRBV29-1 and TRBJ2-7; 10 bases match TRBD2. Germline V gene lookup returns CDR1 SQVTM and CDR2 ANQGSEA. J lost 5 bases, V lost 5 bases, and 3 bases had no gene match. The CDR3 runs 12 residues. DNA for the CDR3: TGCAGCGTTACTAGCGGGATCCACGAGCAGTACTTC. Protein sequence: CSVTSGIHEQYF.

DNA of the CDR3: TGCGCCAGCAGCTCCCGACAGGGGGATCAGCCCCAGCATTTT. The encoded protein is CASSSRQGDQPQHF. The chain is built from TRBV4-1 and TRBJ1-5; TRBD1 aligns across 9 bases. V shed 5 bases, J shed 5 bases, and the junction held 4 bases outside the gene matches. The germline V gene has CDR1 MGHRA and CDR2 YSYEKL. This CDR3 has 14 residues.

The V gene is TRBV9, the J gene TRBJ2-5; TRBD2 matches 12 bases. The CDR3 is made up of 16 amino acids. Germline loops: CDR1 SGDLS, CDR2 YYNGEE. V lost 3 bases to trimming and J lost 3 bases; unmatched junction nucleotides: 6. In nucleotides, the CDR3 is TGTGCCAGCAGCGGAGGTCGGACTAGCGGGGAAGAGACCCAGTACTTC. This translates into CASSGGRTSGEETQYF. Filled out from reference TRBV9 and TRBJ2-5, the complete variable domain reads DSGVTQTPKHLITATGQRVTLRCSPRSGDLSVYWYQQSLDQGLQFLIQYYNGEERAKGNILERFSAQQFPDLHSELNLSSLELGDSALYFCASSGGRTSGEETQYFGPGTRLLVL.

The chain has TRBV7-2 and TRBJ2-1; 10 positions agree with TRBD2. Germline V lookup: CDR1 SGHTA, CDR2 FQGNSA. CDR3 length equals 16 residues. J lost 3 bases, V lost 2 bases, and 4 bases had no gene match. The CDR3 protein is CASSLLLAGLYNEQFF. CDR3 bases: TGTGCCAGCAGCTTATTACTAGCGGGGCTCTACAATGAGCAGTTCTTC.

The chain is built from TRBV7-9 and TRBJ2-7; 10 nucleotides line up with TRBD2. Germline CDR1 reads SEHNR; CDR2 reads FQNEAQ (reference sequence). The V segment lost 2 bases and the J segment 4 bases; nucleotides outside the gene matches: 2. CDR3 length: 14 amino acids. This chain's CDR3 is CASSLLAGGYEQYF. The CDR3 DNA sequence: TGTGCCAGCAGCTTATTAGCGGGAGGTTACGAGCAGTACTTC.

About this clone: This sample also contains other DNA sequences that code for the same CDR3. The chain has TRBV14 and TRBJ2-7; D might be TRBD2 (5 bases). The germline V and J ends were trimmed by 1 base and 4 bases, with 5 bases remaining between them. The CDR3 has 12 amino acids. Germline CDR1 and CDR2: SGHDN and FVKESK. The DNA of the CDR3 is TGTGCCAGCAGCCAAGGGACTTACGAGCAGTACTTC. It yields the protein CASSQGTYEQYF.

V is TRBV7-9 and J is TRBJ2-7; D gene uncertain. Trimming removed 1 base at V and 3 bases at J, with 10 bases between. The germline CDR1 and CDR2 sequences are SEHNR and FQNEAQ (reference sequence). The CDR3 loop spans 14 amino acids. CDR3 DNA sequence: TGTGCCAGCAGCTTAGAGGAGATGTACTACGAGCAGTACTTC. Translated, it gives CASSLEEMYYEQYF.

This clone was seen just once. Other DNA sequences in this sample translate to the same CDR3. This rearrangement joins TRBV27 to TRBJ2-1; D call uncertain. The CDR3 loop spans 13 amino acids. Germline V CDR1 and CDR2: MNHEY, SMNVEV (reference sequence). Trimming removed 0 bases at V and 4 bases at J, with 4 bases between. The CDR3 bases are TGTGCCAGCAGTTTATCCCCGTACAATGAGCAGTTCTTC. It is translated as CASSLSPYNEQFF.

The genes are TRBV11-2 and TRBJ2-1; possible D gene TRBD2, 6 bases. Germline lookup yields CDR1 SGHAT and CDR2 FQNNGV. The CDR3 contains 16 residues. Trimming took off 3 bases at V and 2 bases at J, with 14 bases between the two ends. CDR3: CASSFLLGGTYNEQFF. In DNA, the CDR3 is TGTGCCAGCAGCTTCCTATTAGGAGGGACCTACAATGAGCAGTTCTTC.

This chain uses TRBV7-9 with TRBJ1-5; no firm D call. V was trimmed by 4 bases and J by 3 bases, leaving 4 bases between them. The CDR3 covers 12 residues. Germline assignment: CDR1 SEHNR and CDR2 FQNEAQ (reference sequence). The CDR3 sequence: CASSYFNQPQHF. The CDR3 DNA reads as TGTGCCAGCAGCTACTTCAATCAGCCCCAGCATTTT.

V gene TRBV6-5 combines with J gene TRBJ2-2; perhaps D is TRBD1 or TRBD2 (7 bases each). Germline V gene lookup returns CDR1 MNHEY and CDR2 SVGAGI. Trimming took off 3 bases at V and 3 bases at J, with 11 bases between the two ends. The CDR3 covers 15 residues. As DNA, the CDR3 is TGTGCCAGCAGTTATGCAGGGGGGGACACCGGGGAGCTGTTTTTT. As protein: CASSYAGGDTGELFF.

This chain joins TRBV7-9 and TRBJ2-5, with TRBD2 identical over 9 bases. Per germline, CDR1 SEHNR and CDR2 FQNEAQ (reference sequence). Trimming at V came to 2 bases and at J to 5 bases, leaving 15 bases not matched to a gene. The length of the CDR3 is 18 residues. CDR3 bases: TGTGCCAGCAGCTTACCGTTGTCGAGCGGGAGGCCTAGGGAGACCCAGTACTTC. It encodes CASSLPLSSGRPRETQYF.

The chain employs TRBV28 and TRBJ1-1; TRBD1 is a possible D gene (5 bases). Germline assignment: CDR1 MDHEN and CDR2 SYDVKM. Deletions cut 3 bases from V and 4 bases from J, with 12 bases between. CDR3 length: 14 amino acids. The CDR3 is CASSFRRQGTEAFF. CDR3 bases: TGTGCCAGCAGTTTCAGGCGGCAGGGCACTGAAGCTTTCTTT.

V gene TRBV5-5 combines with J gene TRBJ2-7; no clear D. Germline CDR1 reads SGHKS; CDR2 reads YYEKEE (reference sequence). V lost 0 bases and J lost 2, with 6 bases in between. This CDR3 contains 13 residues. CDR3 DNA: TGTGCCAGCAGCTTGGGAATCACCTACGAGCAGTACTTC. It specifies CASSLGITYEQYF.

The J gene is TRBJ2-5, the V gene TRBV25-1, with D perhaps matching TRBD2 (6 bases). Deletions cut 1 base from V and 2 bases from J, with 8 bases between. The CDR3 consists of 14 residues. From germline, CDR1 is MGHDK and CDR2 SYGVNS. This CDR3 reads CASSELSGQETQYF. DNA for the CDR3: TGTGCCAGCAGTGAATTGAGCGGGCAAGAGACCCAGTACTTC.

In the case of this clone: Other nucleotide sequences from this sample produce the same CDR3. This chain joins TRBV28 and TRBJ1-2; TRBD1 is a possible D gene (5 bases). Trimming cost V 3 bases and J 7 bases, with 9 bases left between them. CDR1 and CDR2 (germline): MDHEN, SYDVKM. CDR3 length: 12 amino acids. CDR3: CASSLRGPGYTF. The CDR3 DNA reads as TGTGCCAGCAGTTTGAGGGGACCTGGCTACACCTTC.

The chain links TRBV18 to TRBJ2-1, with D tentatively TRBD1 or TRBD2 (5 bases each). The CDR3 sequence is 19 residues long. With 0 bases removed from V and 3 bases from J, the gap between germline ends came to 21 bases. CDR1 and CDR2 from the germline V gene are KGHSH and LQKENI. The CDR3 reads CASSPPEVGPGFGYNEQFF. In DNA form, the CDR3 reads TGTGCCAGCTCACCACCGGAGGTGGGTCCAGGGTTTGGCTACAATGAGCAGTTCTTC.

This sequence joins TRBV11-1 and TRBJ2-7; TRBD2 is a possible D gene (6 bases). The germline V gene encodes CDR1 SGHAT and CDR2 FQDESV (reference sequence). Trimming took 5 bases from V and 5 from J, leaving 22 bases between them. The CDR3 totals 16 residues. This CDR3 reads CASSVKPAASVNEQYF. The DNA of the CDR3 is TGTGCCAGCAGCGTAAAACCAGCGGCTAGCGTCAACGAGCAGTACTTC.

In this sample, this clone turned up once. The chain uses TRBV10-3 and TRBJ2-1; 13 positions agree with TRBD2. This CDR3 has 14 residues. Losses at the gene ends were 7 bases for V and 8 bases for J; bases not matched to a gene: 5. Germline V gene sequence: CDR1 ENHRY, CDR2 SYGVKD. This chain's CDR3 is CAITWTSGSDEQFF. CDR3 sequence (DNA): TGTGCCATCACCTGGACTAGCGGGAGCGATGAGCAGTTCTTC.

The gene calls are TRBV6-1 and TRBJ2-1; 11 nucleotides line up with TRBD1. Per germline, CDR1 MNHNS and CDR2 SASEGT. V shed 1 base and J 8 bases; nucleotides not matched to a gene: 4. This CDR3 has 15 residues. CDR3 amino acids: CASSEGTGGWYEQFF. In DNA, the CDR3 is TGTGCCAGCAGTGAAGGGACAGGGGGCTGGTATGAGCAGTTCTTC.

The J gene is TRBJ2-7, the V gene TRBV19, with 11 nucleotides matching TRBD2. Germline CDR1 LNHDA, CDR2 SQIVND (reference sequence). The CDR3 runs to 18 residues. V shed 3 bases, J shed 0 bases, and the junction held 10 bases outside the gene matches. CDR3 coding DNA: TGTGCCAGTAGTATTGGGCTCGTCCTAGCGGGAGGCTCCTACGAGCAGTACTTC. Its translation: CASSIGLVLAGGSYEQYF.